This TCR beta chain was sequenced for a study of control samples from healthy donors and cancer patients. Trimming left V 4 bases short and J 0 bases short, with 16 bases between. The CDR3 runs 17 residues. Germline values: CDR1 SGHDT, CDR2 YYEEEE. The table came from immunoSEQ multiplex PCR; TCRdb's copy has only in-frame clones and leaves some out. This sample carries around 200,000 clones, about 95% of them seen once, and the ten largest clones take over 1.2%. Material for sequencing was blood. The sequence derives from a man aged 45 to 65 in good health. The rearrangement joins TRBV5-6 to TRBJ1-4; D is possibly TRBD1 (6 bases). The CDR3 bases are TGTGCCAGCAGCCGACAGTTGACAGGAGCAACTAATGAAAAACTGTTTTTT. Translating it yields CASSRQLTGATNEKLFF. Filled out from reference TRBV5-6 and TRBJ1-4, the complete variable domain reads DAGVTQSPTHLIKTRGQQVTLRCSPKSGHDTVSWYQQALGQGPQFIFQYYEEEERQRGNFPDRFSGHQFPNYSSELNVNALLLGDSALYLCASSRQLTGATNEKLFFGSGTQLSVL.